Given below is one T cell receptor beta chain in context. This sample was included in a study of T cell responses to AZD1222 COVID-19 vaccine. Some clones are missing from TCRdb's copy, which holds only in-frame ones; the method was immunoSEQ multiplex PCR. The table has over 100,000 clones, about 87% seen once; the top ten hold around 12%. This CDR3 has 15 residues. The germline V gene encodes CDR1 SGHNT and CDR2 YYREEE (reference sequence). V lost 5 bases to trimming and J lost 0 bases, with 14 bases between them. The material was peripheral blood, obtained on day 0 of AZD1222 vaccination. The rearrangement links TRBV5-4 to TRBJ1-2; D perhaps matches TRBD1 (5 bases). The TCR comes from an adult in good health. CDR3 sequence (DNA): TGTGCCAGCAGAGCCGGGACGACCCCTAACTATGGCTACACCTTC. As protein: CASRAGTTPNYGYTF.